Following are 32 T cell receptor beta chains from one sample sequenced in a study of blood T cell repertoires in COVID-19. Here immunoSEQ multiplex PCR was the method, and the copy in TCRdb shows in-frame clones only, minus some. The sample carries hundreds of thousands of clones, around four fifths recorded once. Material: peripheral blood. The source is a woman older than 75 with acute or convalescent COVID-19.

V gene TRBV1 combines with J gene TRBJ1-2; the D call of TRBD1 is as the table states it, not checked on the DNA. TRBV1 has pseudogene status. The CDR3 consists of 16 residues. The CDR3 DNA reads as TGCACCAGCAGCCAAGATCGAGGGGGCGAAGGCTATGGCTACACCTTC. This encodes CTSSQDRGGEGYGYTF.

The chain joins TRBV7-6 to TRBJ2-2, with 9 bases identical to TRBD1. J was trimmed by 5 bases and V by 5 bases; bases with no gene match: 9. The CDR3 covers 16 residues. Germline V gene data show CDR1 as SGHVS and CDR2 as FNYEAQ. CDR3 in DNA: TGTGCCAGCAGCCAACCGGGACAGGGCTTAACCGGGGAGCTGTTTTTT. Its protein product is CASSQPGQGLTGELFF.

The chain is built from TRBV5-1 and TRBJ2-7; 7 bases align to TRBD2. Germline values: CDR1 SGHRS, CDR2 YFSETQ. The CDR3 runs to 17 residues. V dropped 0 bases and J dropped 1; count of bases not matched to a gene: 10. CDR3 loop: CASSLALAGDLSYEQYF. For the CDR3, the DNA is TGCGCCAGCAGCTTGGCCTTGGCGGGAGACCTATCCTACGAGCAGTACTTC.

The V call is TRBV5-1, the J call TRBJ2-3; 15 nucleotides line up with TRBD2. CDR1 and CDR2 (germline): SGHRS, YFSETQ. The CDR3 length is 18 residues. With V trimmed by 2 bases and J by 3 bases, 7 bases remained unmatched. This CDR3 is CASSLRTSGGAGTDTQYF. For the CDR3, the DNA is TGCGCCAGCAGCTTAAGGACTAGCGGGGGGGCCGGAACAGATACGCAGTATTTT.

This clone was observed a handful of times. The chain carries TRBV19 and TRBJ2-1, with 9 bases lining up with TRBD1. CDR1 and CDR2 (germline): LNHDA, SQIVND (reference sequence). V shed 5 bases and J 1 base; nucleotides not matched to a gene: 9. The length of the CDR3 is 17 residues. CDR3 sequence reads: CASSVPVGQGSYNEQFF. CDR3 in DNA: TGTGCCAGTAGTGTACCCGTGGGACAGGGTTCCTACAATGAGCAGTTCTTC.

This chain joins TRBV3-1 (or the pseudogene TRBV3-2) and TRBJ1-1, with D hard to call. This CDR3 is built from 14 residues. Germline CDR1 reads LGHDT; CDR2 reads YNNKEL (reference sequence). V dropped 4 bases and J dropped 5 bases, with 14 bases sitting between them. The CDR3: CASSRAQIGTEAFF. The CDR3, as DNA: TGTGCCAGCAGCCGAGCCCAGATCGGGACTGAAGCTTTCTTT.

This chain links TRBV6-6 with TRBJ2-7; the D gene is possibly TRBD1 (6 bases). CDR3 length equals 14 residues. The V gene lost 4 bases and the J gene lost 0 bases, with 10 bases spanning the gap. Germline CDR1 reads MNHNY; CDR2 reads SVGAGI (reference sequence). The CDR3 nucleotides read TGTGCCAGCAGTTTGGGGGCCATCTCCTACGAGCAGTACTTC. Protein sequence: CASSLGAISYEQYF.

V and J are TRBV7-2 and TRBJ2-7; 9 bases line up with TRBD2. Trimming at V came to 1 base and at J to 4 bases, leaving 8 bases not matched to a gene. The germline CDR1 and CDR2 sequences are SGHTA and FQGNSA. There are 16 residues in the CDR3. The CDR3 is CASSLDGSGSVYEQYF. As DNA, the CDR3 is TGTGCCAGCAGCTTAGATGGTAGCGGGAGTGTTTACGAGCAGTACTTC.

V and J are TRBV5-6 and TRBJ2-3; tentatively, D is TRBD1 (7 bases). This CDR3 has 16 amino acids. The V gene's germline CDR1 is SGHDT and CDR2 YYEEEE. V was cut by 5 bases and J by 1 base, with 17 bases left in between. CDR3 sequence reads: CASSHRGGGRTDTQYF. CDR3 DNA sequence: TGTGCCAGCAGTCACAGGGGTGGGGGGCGCACAGATACGCAGTATTTT.

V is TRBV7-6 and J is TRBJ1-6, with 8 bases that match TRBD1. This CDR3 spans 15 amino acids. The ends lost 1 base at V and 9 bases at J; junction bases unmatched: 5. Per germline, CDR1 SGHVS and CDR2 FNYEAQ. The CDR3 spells CASSLERQGSSPLHF. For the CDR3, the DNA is TGTGCCAGCAGCTTAGAACGACAGGGGAGTTCACCCCTCCACTTT.

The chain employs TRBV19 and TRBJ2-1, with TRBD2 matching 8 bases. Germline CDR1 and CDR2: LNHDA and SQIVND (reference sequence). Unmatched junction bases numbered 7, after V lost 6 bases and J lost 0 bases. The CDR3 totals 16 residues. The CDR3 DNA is TGTGCCAGTAGCCGGACTAGCACCGACTCCTACAATGAGCAGTTCTTC. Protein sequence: CASSRTSTDSYNEQFF.

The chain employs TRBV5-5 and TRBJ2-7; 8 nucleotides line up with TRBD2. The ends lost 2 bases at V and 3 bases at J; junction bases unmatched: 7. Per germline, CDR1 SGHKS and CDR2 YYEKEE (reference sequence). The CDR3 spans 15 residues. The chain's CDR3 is CASSLTGGESYEQYF. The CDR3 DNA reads TGTGCCAGCAGCTTAACCGGGGGGGAGAGCTACGAGCAGTACTTC.

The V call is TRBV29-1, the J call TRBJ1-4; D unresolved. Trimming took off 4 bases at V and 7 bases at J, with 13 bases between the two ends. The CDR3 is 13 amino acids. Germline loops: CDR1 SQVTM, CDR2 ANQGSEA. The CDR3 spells CSVASEGGEKLFF. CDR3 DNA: TGCAGCGTTGCGAGTGAGGGAGGTGAAAAACTGTTTTTT.

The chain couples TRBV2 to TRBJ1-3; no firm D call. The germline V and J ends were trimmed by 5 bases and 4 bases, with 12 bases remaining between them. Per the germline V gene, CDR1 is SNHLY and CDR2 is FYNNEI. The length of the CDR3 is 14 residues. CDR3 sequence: CASSSPERGNTIYF. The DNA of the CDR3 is TGTGCCAGCAGTTCCCCTGAGCGCGGAAACACCATATATTTT. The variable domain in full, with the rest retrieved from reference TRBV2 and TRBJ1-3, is EPEVTQTPSHQVTQMGQEVILRCVPISNHLYFYWYRQILGQKVEFLVSFYNNEISEKSEIFDDQFSVERPDGSNFTLKIRSTKLEDSAMYFCASSSPERGNTIYFGEGSWLTVV.

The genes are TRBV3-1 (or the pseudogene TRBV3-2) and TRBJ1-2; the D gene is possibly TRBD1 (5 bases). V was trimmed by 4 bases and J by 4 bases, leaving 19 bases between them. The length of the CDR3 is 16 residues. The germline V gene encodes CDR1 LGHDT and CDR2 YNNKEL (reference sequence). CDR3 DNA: TGTGCCAGCAGCCCGAAACTCACCAGGGTTAGCTATGGCTACACCTTC. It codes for CASSPKLTRVSYGYTF.

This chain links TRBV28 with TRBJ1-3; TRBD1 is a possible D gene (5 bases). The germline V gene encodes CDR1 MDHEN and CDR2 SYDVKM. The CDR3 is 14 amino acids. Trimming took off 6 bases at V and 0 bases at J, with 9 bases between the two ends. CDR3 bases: TGTGCCAGCAGAGACAGTTACTCTGGAAACACCATATATTTT. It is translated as CASRDSYSGNTIYF.

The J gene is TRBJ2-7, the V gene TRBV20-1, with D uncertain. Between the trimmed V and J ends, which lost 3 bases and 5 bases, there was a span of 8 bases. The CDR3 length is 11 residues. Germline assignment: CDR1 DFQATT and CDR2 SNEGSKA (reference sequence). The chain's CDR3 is CSASVRNEQYF. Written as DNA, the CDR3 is TGCAGTGCTAGCGTCAGAAACGAGCAGTACTTC.

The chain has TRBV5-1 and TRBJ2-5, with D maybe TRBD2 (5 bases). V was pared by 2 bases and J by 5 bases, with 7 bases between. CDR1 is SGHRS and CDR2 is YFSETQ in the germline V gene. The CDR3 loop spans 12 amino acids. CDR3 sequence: CASSFGEETQYF. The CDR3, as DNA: TGCGCCAGCAGCTTTGGGGAGGAGACCCAGTACTTC.

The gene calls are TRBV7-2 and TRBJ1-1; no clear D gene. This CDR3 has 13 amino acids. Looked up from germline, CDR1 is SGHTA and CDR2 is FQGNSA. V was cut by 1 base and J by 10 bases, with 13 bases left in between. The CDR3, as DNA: TGTGCCAGCAGCTTAGACCTCGCGGGTAGAGCTTTCTTT. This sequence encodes CASSLDLAGRAFF.

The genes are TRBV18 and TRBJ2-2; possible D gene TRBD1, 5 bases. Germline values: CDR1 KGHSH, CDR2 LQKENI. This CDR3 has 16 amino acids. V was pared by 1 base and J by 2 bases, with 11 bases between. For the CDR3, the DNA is TGTGCCAGCTCACCACAGAGCAGGGAAAACACCGGGGAGCTGTTTTTT. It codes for CASSPQSRENTGELFF.

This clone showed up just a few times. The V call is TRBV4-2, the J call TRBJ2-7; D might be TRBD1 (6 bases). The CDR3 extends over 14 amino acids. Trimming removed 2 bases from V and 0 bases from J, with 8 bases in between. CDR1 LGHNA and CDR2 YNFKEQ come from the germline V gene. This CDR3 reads CASSQTDSSYEQYF. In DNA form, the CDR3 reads TGTGCCAGCAGCCAAACGGACAGCTCCTACGAGCAGTACTTC.

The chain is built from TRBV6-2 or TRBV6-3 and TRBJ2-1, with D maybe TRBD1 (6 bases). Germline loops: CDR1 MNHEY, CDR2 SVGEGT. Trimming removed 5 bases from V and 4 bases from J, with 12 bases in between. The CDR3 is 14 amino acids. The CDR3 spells CASSTDRFYNEQFF. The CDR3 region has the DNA TGTGCCAGCAGTACCGACAGGTTTTACAATGAGCAGTTCTTC.

The CDR3 nucleotides read TGTGCCAGCACCACGTGGGGGCAAGGCTACACCTTC. Translating gives CASTTWGQGYTF. This rearrangement joins TRBV5-6 to TRBJ1-2; maybe TRBD1 (6 bases). Germline values: CDR1 SGHDT, CDR2 YYEEEE. The CDR3 has 12 amino acids. V lost 6 bases and J lost 8, with 14 bases in between.

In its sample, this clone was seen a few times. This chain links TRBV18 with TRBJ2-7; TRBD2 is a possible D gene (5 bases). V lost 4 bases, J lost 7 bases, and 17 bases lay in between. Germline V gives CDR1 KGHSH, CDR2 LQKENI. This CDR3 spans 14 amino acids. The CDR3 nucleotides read TGTGCCAGCTCACTGGACTCGGGTCATCGGGAGCAGTACTTC. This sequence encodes CASSLDSGHREQYF.

CDR3 in amino acids: CASSLRRGPREQYF. CDR3 in DNA: TGTGCCAGCAGCTTAAGGCGGGGCCCCCGGGAGCAGTACTTC. The chain employs TRBV13 and TRBJ2-7; possible D gene TRBD2, 6 bases. CDR1 is PRHDT, CDR2 FYEKMQ, per germline (reference sequence). The CDR3 contains 14 residues. Trimming removed 2 bases at V and 7 bases at J, with 15 bases between.

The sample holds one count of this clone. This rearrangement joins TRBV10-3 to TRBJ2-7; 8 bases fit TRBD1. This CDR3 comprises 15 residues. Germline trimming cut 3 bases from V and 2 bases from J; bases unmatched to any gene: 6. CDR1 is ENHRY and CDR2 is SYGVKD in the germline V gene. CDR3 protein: CAISELTGVTYEQYF. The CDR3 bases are TGTGCCATCAGTGAATTGACAGGGGTCACCTACGAGCAGTACTTC.

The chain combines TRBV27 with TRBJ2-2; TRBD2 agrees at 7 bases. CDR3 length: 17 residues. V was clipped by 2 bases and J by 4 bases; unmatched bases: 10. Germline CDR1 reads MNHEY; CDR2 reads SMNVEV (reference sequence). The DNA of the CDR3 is TGTGCCAGCAGTTTAGGGACCCTAGCGGCGAGCACCGGGGAGCTGTTTTTT. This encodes CASSLGTLAASTGELFF.

This CDR3 is CASRSPIGRQGAGTEAFF. CDR3 sequence (DNA): TGTGCCAGCAGGTCCCCTATAGGGCGGCAGGGGGCCGGCACTGAAGCTTTCTTT. This rearrangement joins TRBV7-9 to TRBJ1-1, with 8 bases identical to TRBD1. The CDR3 loop spans 18 amino acids. Germline V gene sequence: CDR1 SEHNR, CDR2 FQNEAQ (reference sequence). The J segment lost 4 bases and the V segment lost 6 bases, leaving 19 bases of the junction unmatched.

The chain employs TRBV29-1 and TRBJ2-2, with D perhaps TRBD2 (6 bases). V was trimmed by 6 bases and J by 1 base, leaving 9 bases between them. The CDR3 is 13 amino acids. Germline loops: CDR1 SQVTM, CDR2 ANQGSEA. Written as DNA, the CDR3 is TGCAGCGTCGCGGGACGGAACACCGGGGAGCTGTTTTTT. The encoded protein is CSVAGRNTGELFF.

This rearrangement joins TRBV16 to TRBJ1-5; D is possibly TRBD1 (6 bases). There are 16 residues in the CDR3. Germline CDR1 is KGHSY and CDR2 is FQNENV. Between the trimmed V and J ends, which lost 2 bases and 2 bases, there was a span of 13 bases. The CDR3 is CASSQDSGVRNQPQHF. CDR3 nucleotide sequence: TGTGCCAGCAGCCAAGACTCAGGGGTTCGCAATCAGCCCCAGCATTTT. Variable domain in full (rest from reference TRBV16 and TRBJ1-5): GEEVAQTPKHLVRGEGQKAKLYCAPIKGHSYVFWYQQVLKNEFKFLISFQNENVFDETGMPKERFSAKCLPNSPCSLEIQATKLEDSAVYFCASSQDSGVRNQPQHFGDGTRLSIL.

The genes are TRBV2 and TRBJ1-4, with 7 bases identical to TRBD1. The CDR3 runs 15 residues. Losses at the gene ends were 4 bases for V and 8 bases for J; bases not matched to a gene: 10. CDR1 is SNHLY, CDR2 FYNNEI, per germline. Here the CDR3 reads CASSAPTGRLEKLFF. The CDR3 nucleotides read TGTGCCAGCAGTGCCCCGACAGGGCGGCTAGAAAAACTGTTTTTT.

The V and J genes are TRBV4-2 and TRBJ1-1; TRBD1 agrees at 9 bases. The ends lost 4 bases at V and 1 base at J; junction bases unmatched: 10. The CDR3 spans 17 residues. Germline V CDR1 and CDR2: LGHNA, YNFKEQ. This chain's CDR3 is CASSPTGGGRSNTEAFF. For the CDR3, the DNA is TGTGCCAGCAGCCCCACAGGGGGCGGACGGTCGAACACTGAAGCTTTCTTT.